What follows are 17 T cell receptor beta chains derived from one specimen sequenced in a study of shared clonotypes between healthy human individuals. Generated by immunoSEQ multiplex PCR, the TCRdb table keeps only in-frame clones and is missing some. Among fewer than 3 million clones, around 93% were seen once, and the ten largest hold 0.3% to 0.4%. Sequenced input: naive CD4+ T cells from PBMCs. Subset reported: CD45RA+ positively selected. The origin of the receptors is a man aged 18 to 29 in good health. Some clones in this sample may be carry-over from other donors' samples.

Concerning this clone: At the DNA level, this CDR3 is encoded by other sequences in the same sample as well. The V and J genes are TRBV28 and TRBJ2-1; 8 bases align to TRBD2. CDR1 is MDHEN and CDR2 is SYDVKM in the germline V gene. V dropped 3 bases and J dropped 4; count of bases not matched to a gene: 5. This CDR3 spans 15 amino acids. The CDR3 region has the DNA TGTGCCAGCAGTTTCGCGGGAGGAGCATACAATGAGCAGTTCTTC. Its translation: CASSFAGGAYNEQFF.

The chain couples TRBV6-5 to TRBJ1-2, with 8 positions matching TRBD1. The J segment lost 5 bases and the V segment lost 3 bases, leaving 8 bases of the junction unmatched. The CDR3 consists of 15 residues. CDR1 and CDR2 (germline): MNHEY, SVGAGI. The CDR3 sequence is CASSYRDRRGYGYTF. CDR3 sequence (DNA): TGTGCCAGCAGTTATCGGGACAGGAGGGGGTATGGCTACACCTTC.

The chain links TRBV28 to TRBJ2-7; tentatively, D is TRBD1 (5 bases). Germline CDR1 and CDR2: MDHEN and SYDVKM. The CDR3 runs to 11 residues. CDR3 DNA: TGTCGGGTAGGGGTTGCCTACGAGCAGTACTTC. This translates into CRVGVAYEQYF.

This clone came up once. The rearrangement joins TRBV27 to TRBJ2-5, with D perhaps being TRBD1 or TRBD2 (5 bases each). The CDR3 is 12 amino acids. The ends were cut back, 8 bases at V and 5 bases at J, with 12 bases in the middle. Germline assignment: CDR1 MNHEY and CDR2 SMNVEV (reference sequence). CDR3 coding DNA: TGTGCCAGCCGGGACCCCACTGAGACCCAGTACTTC. This translates into CASRDPTETQYF.

The chain uses TRBV29-1 and TRBJ2-1; 13 bases are shared with TRBD2. V was clipped by 6 bases and J by 5 bases; unmatched bases: 7. The CDR3 is 15 amino acids. Germline V lookup: CDR1 SQVTM, CDR2 ANQGSEA. CDR3 nucleotides: TGCAGCGTCGTGCCGGGACTAGCGGGGAACAATGAGCAGTTCTTC. Protein product: CSVVPGLAGNNEQFF.

This chain joins TRBV2 and TRBJ2-2; a weak D match, TRBD1 (5 bases). CDR3 length: 16 amino acids. Trimming left V 3 bases short and J 6 bases short, with 17 bases between. CDR1 is SNHLY, CDR2 FYNNEI, per germline. Written as DNA, the CDR3 is TGTGCCAGCAGTGAGTTCCAGGGTGGTATGGCCGGGGAGCTGTTTTTT. It codes for CASSEFQGGMAGELFF. The complete variable domain, with remaining parts taken from reference TRBV2 and TRBJ2-2, reads EPEVTQTPSHQVTQMGQEVILRCVPISNHLYFYWYRQILGQKVEFLVSFYNNEISEKSEIFDDQFSVERPDGSNFTLKIRSTKLEDSAMYFCASSEFQGGMAGELFFGEGSRLTVL.

As for this clone: Within the sample, other DNA sequences also encode this same CDR3. The genes are TRBV18 and TRBJ2-5, with D maybe TRBD1 (5 bases). The V and J ends lost 3 bases and 2 bases respectively, with 10 bases between them. The CDR3 is 14 amino acids. Germline assignment: CDR1 KGHSH and CDR2 LQKENI. The CDR3 protein is CASSPSRGQETQYF. The CDR3 DNA reads as TGTGCCAGCTCACCCTCTAGGGGACAAGAGACCCAGTACTTC.

The rearrangement uses TRBV2 and TRBJ1-2; D is unresolved. The germline CDR1 and CDR2 sequences are SNHLY and FYNNEI. The V end was cut by 5 bases, the J end by 1 base, with 11 bases between. The CDR3 extends over 14 amino acids. CDR3 in DNA: TGTGCCAGCAGTCTTAAGGGCCTTAACTATGGCTACACCTTC. Its protein is CASSLKGLNYGYTF.

This clone was seen more than once but under ten times. This chain joins TRBV29-1 and TRBJ1-1; D remains ambiguous. Trimming shortened V by 4 bases and J by 1 base, and 10 bases separated the two germline ends. Germline V gene data show CDR1 as SQVTM and CDR2 as ANQGSEA. The CDR3 has 13 residues. CDR3: CSVGIQENTEAFF. The CDR3 bases are TGCAGCGTTGGGATACAAGAGAACACTGAAGCTTTCTTT.

The chain combines TRBV7-2 with TRBJ1-5, with D unclear. This CDR3 comprises 14 residues. Germline loops: CDR1 SGHTA, CDR2 FQGNSA. V lost 1 base and J 9 bases, leaving 13 bases between the germline ends. The CDR3 DNA reads TGTGCCAGCAGCTTAGAGTGGTCCAAGGCGCCCCAGCATTTT. Its protein product is CASSLEWSKAPQHF.

This clone was detected once. The same CDR3 arises from other DNA sequences in this sample as well. CDR3 loop: CASSFRRGEQYF. DNA for the CDR3: TGTGCCAGTTCCTTCAGGCGTGGCGAGCAGTACTTC. This chain connects TRBV27 to TRBJ2-7; D is unclear. CDR1 is MNHEY and CDR2 is SMNVEV in the germline V gene (reference sequence). This CDR3 contains 12 residues. The V gene lost 9 bases and the J gene lost 6 bases, with 15 bases spanning the gap.

The rearrangement uses TRBV6-1 and TRBJ2-1; no firm D call. The CDR3 runs to 13 residues. Trimming removed 0 bases from V and 6 bases from J, with 6 bases in between. The germline V gene encodes CDR1 MNHNS and CDR2 SASEGT. The CDR3 nucleotides read TGTGCCAGCAGTGAAGCATGGCCCAATGAGCAGTTCTTC. This codes for CASSEAWPNEQFF.

Of note for this clone: The same CDR3 arises from other DNA sequences in this sample as well. The chain carries TRBV19 and TRBJ1-1; no definite D call. Per the germline V gene, CDR1 is LNHDA and CDR2 is SQIVND (reference sequence). V was shortened by 3 bases and J by 1 base, with 9 bases between the two germline ends. This CDR3 spans 14 amino acids. The CDR3 sequence: CASSMGTRNTEAFF. CDR3 DNA: TGTGCCAGTAGTATGGGTACGAGGAACACTGAAGCTTTCTTT.

This clone was seen a single time. The chain combines TRBV25-1 with TRBJ2-7, with D possibly called TRBD1 or TRBD2 (5 bases each). Trimming took 4 bases from V and 3 from J, leaving 19 bases between them. Per germline, CDR1 MGHDK and CDR2 SYGVNS. This CDR3 spans 16 amino acids. CDR3 DNA: TGTGCCAGCAGTGTTCACCGGGACGGGGTGCTCTACGAGCAGTACTTC. This sequence encodes CASSVHRDGVLYEQYF.

This chain uses TRBV11-3 with TRBJ2-2, with TRBD1 matching 9 bases. CDR1 is SGHNT and CDR2 is YENEEA in the germline V gene. This CDR3 spans 16 amino acids. V trimming: 6 bases; J trimming: 3 bases; junction bases outside the gene matches: 8. CDR3 nucleotide sequence: TGTGCCAGCAGGGCCGGGACAGGGAGGGACACCGGGGAGCTGTTTTTT. Encoded protein: CASRAGTGRDTGELFF.

The chain uses TRBV9 and TRBJ1-1; 9 nucleotides align to TRBD1. The J segment lost 8 bases and the V segment lost 3 bases, leaving 8 bases of the junction unmatched. In germline, CDR1 is SGDLS, CDR2 YYNGEE. This CDR3 is built from 14 residues. The CDR3: CASSAGQGTVEAFF. In nucleotides, the CDR3 is TGTGCCAGCAGCGCCGGACAGGGGACCGTAGAAGCTTTCTTT.

As regards this clone: The sample has other DNA sequences that encode this CDR3 too. V and J are TRBV19 and TRBJ1-5, with no clear D. Germline V gene lookup returns CDR1 LNHDA and CDR2 SQIVND (reference sequence). The CDR3 contains 15 residues. Trimming removed 3 bases at V and 2 bases at J, with 11 bases between. For the CDR3, the DNA is TGTGCCAGTAGTATCCCAGGCGCGGGCAATCAGCCCCAGCATTTT. Its protein product is CASSIPGAGNQPQHF.